Shown below are 25 T cell receptor beta chains from a single sample sequenced in a study of blood T cell repertoires in COVID-19. Clones were read by immunoSEQ multiplex PCR, and TCRdb kept only the in-frame ones, dropping some. This sample has fewer than 350,000 clones, with 87% found just once. The specimen was peripheral blood. These receptors came from a man aged 30 to 45 with COVID-19, enrolled during active disease.

J is TRBJ1-2 and V is TRBV9, with 9 bases aligning to TRBD1. V shed 4 bases and J 6 bases; nucleotides not matched to a gene: 7. Germline CDR1 SGDLS, CDR2 YYNGEE. The CDR3 loop spans 14 amino acids. The CDR3 loop is CASSSWDREHGYTF. As DNA, the CDR3 is TGTGCCAGCAGCTCCTGGGACAGGGAGCATGGCTACACCTTC.

CDR3 coding DNA: TGTGCCACCCGAATACAGGGAACTTTCTCCTACGAGCAGTACTTC. Its protein is CATRIQGTFSYEQYF. The gene calls are TRBV27 and TRBJ2-7; TRBD1 is a possible D gene (6 bases). CDR3 size: 15 residues. Germline CDR1 and CDR2: MNHEY and SMNVEV (reference sequence). Trimming stripped 10 bases from V and 0 bases from J, with 19 bases between.

The rearrangement uses TRBV28 and TRBJ2-7; maybe TRBD2 (6 bases). Germline V gene sequence: CDR1 MDHEN, CDR2 SYDVKM. CDR3 length: 13 amino acids. V was cut by 2 bases and J by 7 bases, with 12 bases left in between. The CDR3, as DNA: TGTGCCAGCAGTTTAGGAGGGCCGGGGGAGCAGTACTTC. This sequence encodes CASSLGGPGEQYF.

The rearrangement joins TRBV15 to TRBJ2-3; possible D gene TRBD2, 6 bases. Germline-derived CDR1 and CDR2 are LNHNV and YYDKDF (reference sequence). CDR3 length equals 16 residues. V was shortened by 0 bases and J by 1 base, with 11 bases between the two germline ends. CDR3 DNA sequence: TGTGCCACCAGCAGAGATCCGGGGGTCGGCACAGATACGCAGTATTTT. Its protein product is CATSRDPGVGTDTQYF.

The rearrangement joins TRBV6-6 to TRBJ2-7; 10 nucleotides line up with TRBD1. The last part of the DNA fits TRBJ2-1 better; the J call may be wrong. This CDR3 region has 15 residues. From germline, CDR1 is MNHNY and CDR2 SVGAGI (reference sequence). The CDR3 DNA sequence: TGTGCCAGCAGTTACCATGGGGACAGGGGTCATGAGCAGTTCTTC. This sequence encodes CASSYHGDRGHEQFF.

This clone was found once. The V call is TRBV10-3, the J call TRBJ2-4; D might be TRBD1 (6 bases). The CDR3 spans 14 residues. Germline V gene lookup returns CDR1 ENHRY and CDR2 SYGVKD. V dropped 0 bases and J dropped 6 bases, with 9 bases sitting between them. CDR3 amino acids: CAISESQGGNIQYF. The CDR3 nucleotides are TGTGCCATCAGTGAGTCTCAAGGGGGAAACATTCAGTACTTC.

The V and J genes are TRBV18 and TRBJ2-5; TRBD1 aligns across 9 bases. Germline-derived CDR1 and CDR2 are KGHSH and LQKENI. V was clipped by 6 bases and J by 6 bases; unmatched bases: 20. CDR3 size: 18 residues. The chain's CDR3 is CASSQTLPGQGISQTQYF. The CDR3 DNA reads TGTGCCAGCTCGCAAACTCTTCCGGGACAGGGTATCTCGCAGACCCAGTACTTC. The full variable domain, rest sourced from reference TRBV18 and TRBJ2-5, is NAGVMQNPRHLVRRRGQEARLRCSPMKGHSHVYWYRQLPEEGLKFMVYLQKENIIDESGMPKERFSAEFPKEGPSILRIQQVVRGDSAAYFCASSQTLPGQGISQTQYFGPGTRLLVL.

The V and J genes are TRBV4-3 and TRBJ1-5, with unresolved D. CDR3 length: 15 amino acids. Trimming took 1 base from V and 1 from J, leaving 8 bases between them. Germline CDR1 LGHNA, CDR2 YSLEER. The CDR3 coding sequence is TGCGCCAGCAGCCAAGCAGGACTGAGCAATCAGCCCCAGCATTTT. It encodes CASSQAGLSNQPQHF.

This clone was found once. This rearrangement joins TRBV27 to TRBJ2-2; 11 bases map to TRBD2. Germline V gene sequence: CDR1 MNHEY, CDR2 SMNVEV (reference sequence). V lost 5 bases, J lost 0 bases, and 23 bases stayed unmatched. The CDR3 has 23 amino acids. CDR3 nucleotides: TGTGCCAGCAGTCCCTGGTTTATAGTAGGGACTAGCGGACCCAAGGCGAACACCGGGGAGCTGTTTTTT. Its translation is CASSPWFIVGTSGPKANTGELFF.

This rearrangement joins TRBV3-1 (or the pseudogene TRBV3-2) to TRBJ2-7; maybe TRBD2 (7 bases). V was cut by 3 bases and J by 4 bases, with 16 bases left in between. CDR3 length: 15 residues. Germline V CDR1 and CDR2: LGHDT, YNNKEL (reference sequence). CDR3 region: CASSHPPGGLYEQYF. CDR3 DNA sequence: TGTGCCAGCAGCCATCCGCCCGGGGGGCTATACGAGCAGTACTTC.

This chain uses TRBV11-1 with TRBJ2-2, with D possibly matching TRBD1 (5 bases). CDR3 length equals 16 residues. Per the germline V gene, CDR1 is SGHAT and CDR2 is FQDESV (reference sequence). The V gene lost 5 bases and the J gene lost 9 bases, with 22 bases spanning the gap. This CDR3 reads CASSPRVGRDSRELFF. The CDR3, as DNA: TGTGCCAGCAGCCCCAGAGTGGGCAGGGATTCCCGGGAGCTGTTTTTT.

This sequence joins TRBV5-1 and TRBJ2-7; D is possibly TRBD2 (7 bases). Per germline, CDR1 SGHRS and CDR2 YFSETQ. Between the trimmed V and J ends, which lost 3 bases and 1 base, there was a span of 14 bases. The CDR3 loop spans 15 amino acids. DNA for the CDR3: TGCGCCAGCAGCTACTCGAGGGGGGGATCCTACGAGCAGTACTTC. Protein sequence: CASSYSRGGSYEQYF.

The V call is TRBV5-6, the J call TRBJ2-1, with 8 bases lining up with TRBD2. Trimming cost V 1 base and J 9 bases; bases outside gene matches: 3. Germline CDR1 SGHDT, CDR2 YYEEEE. CDR3 size: 13 residues. The CDR3 is CASSLPSGFEQFF. As DNA, the CDR3 is TGTGCCAGCAGCTTGCCTAGCGGGTTTGAGCAGTTCTTC. Full variable domain (remainder filled in from reference TRBV5-6 and TRBJ2-1): DAGVTQSPTHLIKTRGQQVTLRCSPKSGHDTVSWYQQALGQGPQFIFQYYEEEERQRGNFPDRFSGHQFPNYSSELNVNALLLGDSALYLCASSLPSGFEQFFGPGTRLTVL.

CDR3 sequence reads: CASSLNPDSRGGELFF. The CDR3 bases are TGTGCCAGCAGCTTGAACCCGGACAGTCGAGGCGGGGAGCTGTTTTTT. This chain links TRBV7-3 with TRBJ2-2; D possibly corresponds to TRBD1 (6 bases). The CDR3 loop spans 16 amino acids. The V end was cut by 3 bases, the J end by 7 bases, with 18 bases between. Per germline, CDR1 SGHTA and CDR2 FQGTGA.

The genes are TRBV7-8 and TRBJ2-1; TRBD2 is a possible D gene (5 bases). The CDR3 consists of 15 residues. Trimming shortened V by 3 bases and J by 4 bases, and 13 bases separated the two germline ends. The germline V gene has CDR1 SGHVS and CDR2 FQNEAQ. CDR3 DNA: TGTGCCAGCAGCTTTATCCCCCCGGGGTACAATGAGCAGTTCTTC. Its translation is CASSFIPPGYNEQFF.

The genes are TRBV9 and TRBJ2-1, with 7 bases lining up with TRBD2. Germline CDR1 is SGDLS and CDR2 is YYNGEE. The CDR3 totals 16 residues. V lost 4 bases and J lost 2; bases outside the gene matches: 9. The DNA of the CDR3 is TGTGCCAGCAGCCTCCTAGCGGAAGGGGCCTACAATGAGCAGTTCTTC. It is translated as CASSLLAEGAYNEQFF.

The chain combines TRBV25-1 with TRBJ2-7, with 9 nucleotides matching TRBD1. This CDR3 comprises 18 residues. CDR1 is MGHDK and CDR2 is SYGVNS in the germline V gene. J gave up 7 bases and V 6 bases, and 22 bases lay outside the gene matches. For the CDR3, the DNA is TGTGCCAGCAGGAGGGCCGGTTTGGCGGGACAGGGTGTGGGGGAGCAGTACTTC. Residues: CASRRAGLAGQGVGEQYF.

This rearrangement joins TRBV2 to TRBJ1-2; D possibly corresponds to TRBD1 (5 bases). Trimming removed 6 bases at V and 8 bases at J, with 16 bases between. Germline CDR1 reads SNHLY; CDR2 reads FYNNEI. This CDR3 is 13 amino acids long. This CDR3 is CASSKAGKHGYTF. The CDR3 DNA is TGTGCCAGCAGCAAAGCAGGGAAACACGGCTACACCTTC. The full variable domain, its missing parts supplied by reference TRBV2 and TRBJ1-2, is EPEVTQTPSHQVTQMGQEVILRCVPISNHLYFYWYRQILGQKVEFLVSFYNNEISEKSEIFDDQFSVERPDGSNFTLKIRSTKLEDSAMYFCASSKAGKHGYTFGSGTRLTVV.

Written as DNA, the CDR3 is TGTGCCAGCAGCTCCGCGACAGGGGGGTTCTACGAGCAGTACTTC. Protein sequence: CASSSATGGFYEQYF. The chain has TRBV28 and TRBJ2-7, with TRBD1 matching over 9 bases. The V segment lost 6 bases and the J segment 3 bases; nucleotides outside the gene matches: 9. Germline loops: CDR1 MDHEN, CDR2 SYDVKM. There are 15 residues in the CDR3.

This clone was seen more than once but under ten times. The V call is TRBV5-1, the J call TRBJ1-3, with D uncertain. The CDR3 runs to 16 residues. Germline V gives CDR1 SGHRS, CDR2 YFSETQ. The germline V and J ends were trimmed by 4 bases and 0 bases, with 14 bases remaining between them. CDR3 amino acids: CASSLQTPISGNTIYF. Here the CDR3 DNA reads TGCGCCAGCAGCCTCCAGACTCCGATCTCTGGAAACACCATATATTTT.

The V gene is TRBV6-5, the J gene TRBJ2-7; 10 bases fit TRBD1. Germline CDR1 and CDR2: MNHEY and SVGAGI. The ends lost 9 bases at V and 2 bases at J; junction bases unmatched: 10. This CDR3 contains 15 residues. CDR3 sequence reads: CASRSGQGVTYEQYF. The CDR3 nucleotides are TGTGCCAGTCGGAGCGGACAGGGGGTAACCTACGAGCAGTACTTC.

V and J are TRBV5-1 and TRBJ2-4, with D perhaps TRBD1 (6 bases). The CDR3 is made up of 14 amino acids. The germline V gene encodes CDR1 SGHRS and CDR2 YFSETQ. The V and J ends lost 0 bases and 8 bases respectively, with 12 bases between them. CDR3 sequence: CASSLGSSGDIQYF. CDR3 DNA sequence: TGCGCCAGCAGCTTGGGATCGTCAGGGGACATTCAGTACTTC.

This clone was seen a single time. The genes are TRBV6-5 and TRBJ2-7; D unclear. There are 15 residues in the CDR3. Germline V gene sequence: CDR1 MNHEY, CDR2 SVGAGI. Trimming left V 0 bases short and J 2 bases short, with 11 bases between. The CDR3 DNA reads TGTGCCAGCAGTTACTCGGGCCTTCTAACCTACGAGCAGTACTTC. This translates into CASSYSGLLTYEQYF.

The rearrangement joins TRBV7-9 to TRBJ2-5; no definite D call. Trimming took 3 bases from V and 1 from J, leaving 6 bases between them. This CDR3 has 13 residues. Per the germline V gene, CDR1 is SEHNR and CDR2 is FQNEAQ (reference sequence). CDR3 loop: CASSFSSQETQYF. The DNA of the CDR3 is TGTGCCAGCAGCTTTTCTAGCCAAGAGACCCAGTACTTC.

The V gene is TRBV18, the J gene TRBJ1-4; TRBD1 matches 9 bases. The CDR3 loop spans 16 amino acids. V was pared by 3 bases and J by 5 bases, with 7 bases of the junction left unmatched. Germline CDR1 and CDR2: KGHSH and LQKENI. The CDR3 is CASSPTPGTGNEKLFF. For the CDR3, the DNA is TGTGCCAGCTCACCGACCCCCGGGACAGGGAATGAAAAACTGTTTTTT.